This entry lists 11 T cell receptor beta chains sequenced from one sample in a study of blood T cell repertoires in COVID-19. Method: immunoSEQ multiplex PCR; TCRdb's copy keeps in-frame clones and lacks some. The sample holds about 120,000 clones, about 89% seen once. Sequencing was done on a sample of peripheral blood. Receptor source: a woman in her 70s with acute or convalescent COVID-19.

This clone was counted only a few times. The chain recombines TRBV2 with TRBJ1-4; TRBD1 matches 12 bases. The CDR3 length is 16 residues. Germline CDR1 is SNHLY and CDR2 is FYNNEI. V lost 5 bases and J lost 4; bases outside the gene matches: 5. CDR3 DNA: TGTGCCAGCAGTCGGGACAGGGGGCGAGGTAATGAAAAACTGTTTTTT. Amino acid sequence: CASSRDRGRGNEKLFF.

This chain connects TRBV6-5 to TRBJ1-1; a possible D gene is TRBD1 (5 bases). The germline gives CDR1 MNHEY, CDR2 SVGAGI. CDR3 length: 13 amino acids. The V end lost 0 bases, the J end lost 11 bases, and 13 bases lay between the germline ends. DNA for the CDR3: TGTGCCAGCAGTTACTCCGACGGACAACGCGCTTTCTTT. This sequence encodes CASSYSDGQRAFF.

The rearrangement uses TRBV11-2 and TRBJ2-7; 9 bases fit TRBD1. Germline CDR1 is SGHAT and CDR2 is FQNNGV. V shed 8 bases and J 3 bases; nucleotides not matched to a gene: 11. The CDR3 has 15 amino acids. The DNA of the CDR3 is TGTGCCAGCGGGACTCCGGGACAGGGACTCTACGAGCAGTACTTC. Protein product: CASGTPGQGLYEQYF. The whole variable domain, remainder taken from reference TRBV11-2 and TRBJ2-7, is EAGVAQSPRYKIIEKRQSVAFWCNPISGHATLYWYQQILGQGPKLLIQFQNNGVVDDSQLPKDRFSAERLKGVDSTLKIQPAKLEDSAVYLCASGTPGQGLYEQYFGPGTRLTVT.

V usage is TRBV4-1 and J usage is TRBJ1-2, with D hard to call. The V end was cut by 0 bases, the J end by 4 bases, with 9 bases between. This CDR3 contains 14 residues. Per germline, CDR1 MGHRA and CDR2 YSYEKL. The CDR3 sequence is CASSQDTVTYGYTF. CDR3 bases: TGCGCCAGCAGCCAAGACACAGTGACCTATGGCTACACCTTC.

The J gene is TRBJ1-2, the V gene TRBV6-2 or TRBV6-3; possibly TRBD1 for D (5 bases). CDR1 and CDR2 (germline): MNHEY, SVGEGT. V was shortened by 6 bases and J by 6 bases, with 8 bases between the two germline ends. CDR3 length: 11 residues. CDR3 residues: CASSKGNGYTF. The CDR3 region has the DNA TGTGCCAGCAGCAAGGGGAATGGCTACACCTTC.

CDR3 protein: CASRGGTGGTDTQYF. The DNA of the CDR3 is TGTGCCAGCAGGGGAGGGACAGGGGGCACAGATACGCAGTATTTT. The chain combines TRBV6-5 with TRBJ2-3; TRBD1 agrees at 10 bases. V was pared by 6 bases and J by 1 base, with 4 bases of the junction left unmatched. The CDR3 has 15 residues. Germline-derived CDR1 and CDR2 are MNHEY and SVGAGI.

This clone showed up just once. The chain uses TRBV5-4 and TRBJ1-1, with 8 bases fitting TRBD1. The ends lost 4 bases at V and 1 base at J; junction bases unmatched: 6. Germline lookup yields CDR1 SGHNT and CDR2 YYREEE (reference sequence). This CDR3 region has 15 residues. This CDR3 reads CASSRTGGRNTEAFF. CDR3 in DNA: TGTGCCAGCAGCAGAACAGGGGGACGGAACACTGAAGCTTTCTTT.

The count of this clone is one. This chain connects TRBV11-2 to TRBJ2-3; the match to TRBD2 covers 8 bases. The CDR3 length is 14 residues. Germline V gene data show CDR1 as SGHAT and CDR2 as FQNNGV. V gave up 5 bases and J gave up 8 bases; unmatched junction bases: 9. The CDR3, as DNA: TGTGCCAGCAGCCCCGGGGGACTAGTGGGTACGCAGTATTTT. Its protein is CASSPGGLVGTQYF.

The J gene is TRBJ1-5, the V gene TRBV3-1 (or the pseudogene TRBV3-2); D gene ambiguous. The germline V and J ends were trimmed by 1 base and 7 bases, with 5 bases remaining between them. Germline V gives CDR1 LGHDT, CDR2 YNNKEL (reference sequence). CDR3 length equals 12 residues. CDR3 nucleotide sequence: TGTGCCAGCAGCCAAGGCCTACAGCCCCAGCATTTT. This translates into CASSQGLQPQHF.

This chain joins TRBV4-1 and TRBJ1-4; unclear D gene. Germline CDR1 and CDR2: MGHRA and YSYEKL. V was shortened by 4 bases and J by 0 bases, with 9 bases between the two germline ends. The CDR3 consists of 15 residues. DNA for the CDR3: TGCGCCAGCAGCCCTGCCGGTGCAACTAATGAAAAACTGTTTTTT. Protein: CASSPAGATNEKLFF.

The CDR3 sequence is CASSLRTVSTNEKLFF. CDR3 DNA: TGTGCCAGCAGCCTCCGGACAGTGTCAACTAATGAAAAACTGTTTTTT. The chain recombines TRBV13 with TRBJ1-4; tentative D call: TRBD1 (6 bases). The CDR3 has 16 amino acids. Trimming stripped 5 bases from V and 0 bases from J, with 13 bases between. Germline V lookup: CDR1 PRHDT, CDR2 FYEKMQ (reference sequence).